This TCR beta chain was profiled in a study of cytomegalovirus exposure and HLA in healthy donors. Turning to the study itself: Both the approximately 130 validation repertoires and the roughly 700 first-cohort repertoires used the same platform, as reported by a later analysis.

The donors were members of the validation cohort comprising over a hundred subjects, separate from the approximately 670-subject first cohort. This table comes from immunoSEQ multiplex PCR, and its TCRdb copy is limited to in-frame clones, with some not included. Of some 140,000 clones listed, about 86% are singletons. Deletions cut 4 bases from V and 4 bases from J, with 8 bases between. Germline V CDR1 and CDR2: SGHDT, YYEEEE. This CDR3 contains 13 residues. The sequence came from a man between 18 and 29 years old in good health and CMV-seronegative. The V gene is TRBV5-6, the J gene TRBJ2-2; no clear D. Sequenced material: PBMCs. In DNA, the CDR3 is TGTGCCAGCAGCCTCAGGATCACCGGGGAGCTGTTTTTT. Its protein is CASSLRITGELFF. Supplemented by reference TRBV5-6 and TRBJ2-2, the full variable domain reads DAGVTQSPTHLIKTRGQQVTLRCSPKSGHDTVSWYQQALGQGPQFIFQYYEEEERQRGNFPDRFSGHQFPNYSSELNVNALLLGDSALYLCASSLRITGELFFGEGSRLTVL.